The 20 T cell receptor beta chains below come from one sample, sequenced in a study of T-cell reconstitution after alpha-beta-depleted transplantation in children. This sample's TCRbeta library carried unique molecular identifier barcodes. One entry per CDR3 protein results from TCRdb running MiXCR on the PCR reads. The data contain hundreds of thousands of distinct CDR3 sequences, 16% of them singletons. This specimen consisted of PBMCs, mostly from graft donor cells, obtained 360 days after TCRalphabeta/CD19-depleted stem cell transplant. The receptors here all came from a male patient aged 10 to 17 who had a stem cell transplant for acute lymphoblastic leukemia, so the T cells may come from the graft donor.

This chain uses TRBV3-2 with TRBJ2-3; whether TRBD2, the table's D call, matches the DNA was not checked. TRBV3-2 is an annotated pseudogene. The CDR3 has 19 residues. CDR3 sequence reads: CASSFRGIYLRGSTDTQYF. CDR3 nucleotides: TGTGCCAGCAGTTTCCGCGGGATTTACCTAAGAGGGAGCACAGATACGCAGTATTTT.

This clonotype came up a few times. This sequence joins TRBV6-4 and TRBJ1-1, with D perhaps matching TRBD1 (5 bases). CDR1 and CDR2 (germline): MRHNA, SNTAGT. V lost 3 bases to trimming and J lost 5 bases, with 13 bases between them. This CDR3 is built from 14 residues. The CDR3 bases are TGTGCCAGCAGTGAACACGGGGCAGGGACTGAAGCTTTCTTT. This translates into CASSEHGAGTEAFF.

The chain employs TRBV7-2 and TRBJ2-3; 12 bases match TRBD2. CDR3 length equals 16 residues. After removal of 4 bases from V and 6 bases from J, the junction contained 8 bases not matched to a gene. Germline CDR1 and CDR2: SGHTA and FQGNSA. The CDR3 DNA follows: TGTGCCAGCAGCTCGCGGACTAGCGGGATATCCGATACGCAGTATTTT. It encodes CASSSRTSGISDTQYF.

This clonotype has just a few counts. This chain links TRBV3-1 with TRBJ2-7; the D is unclear. Germline-derived CDR1 and CDR2 are LGHDT and YNNKEL (reference sequence). V lost 4 bases, J lost 2 bases, and 6 bases lay in between. This CDR3 region has 12 residues. The CDR3 region is CASSRYTYEQYF. For the CDR3, the DNA is TGTGCCAGCAGCCGATATACCTACGAGCAGTACTTC.

This clonotype was detected many times. The V call is TRBV24-1, the J call TRBJ2-1; D perhaps matches TRBD1 (6 bases). CDR3 length equals 16 residues. CDR1 KGHDR and CDR2 SFDVKD come from the germline V gene. Between the trimmed V and J ends, which lost 4 bases and 3 bases, there was a span of 15 bases. CDR3 sequence reads: CATSDRTGTSYNEQFF. CDR3 nucleotides: TGTGCCACCAGTGACCGAACCGGGACAAGCTACAATGAGCAGTTCTTC.

This clonotype occurred a few times. The chain combines TRBV15 with TRBJ2-3; D is perhaps TRBD2 (5 bases). Deletions cut 1 base from V and 4 bases from J, with 12 bases between. Germline V gene data show CDR1 as LNHNV and CDR2 as YYDKDF (reference sequence). The CDR3 is made up of 15 amino acids. CDR3 in DNA: TGTGCCACCAGCAGAGTGAGGGCAGATCCAGATACGCAGTATTTT. It translates to CATSRVRADPDTQYF.

The chain's CDR3 is CASSQRLAGGEQYF. CDR3 DNA sequence: TGCGCCAGCAGCCAAAGACTAGCGGGGGGGGAGCAGTACTTC. The V gene is TRBV4-1, the J gene TRBJ2-7, with 14 bases lining up with TRBD2. The V and J ends lost 2 bases and 7 bases, in that order; junction bases with no gene match: 1. The CDR3 consists of 14 residues. CDR1 and CDR2 (germline): MGHRA, YSYEKL.

This clonotype was counted many times. V usage is TRBV24-1 and J usage is TRBJ2-7; 11 bases are shared with TRBD2. The length of the CDR3 is 17 residues. V lost 3 bases to trimming and J lost 4 bases; unmatched junction nucleotides: 10. In germline, CDR1 is KGHDR, CDR2 SFDVKD. The CDR3 sequence is CATSDAYSGRDPYEQYF. DNA for the CDR3: TGTGCCACCAGTGATGCCTATAGCGGGAGGGACCCTTACGAGCAGTACTTC.

A few counts support this clonotype. J is TRBJ2-1 and V is TRBV29-1; D is undetermined. The CDR3 is 14 residues long. The V gene's germline CDR1 is SQVTM and CDR2 ANQGSEA. V lost 2 bases, J lost 0 bases, and 8 bases lay in between. The CDR3 nucleotides read TGCAGCGTTGAATTGGAGAGCTCCTACAATGAGCAGTTCTTC. Its protein product is CSVELESSYNEQFF.

The rearrangement links TRBV12-3 or TRBV12-4 to TRBJ2-1; D possibly corresponds to TRBD1 (6 bases). The CDR3 sequence is 14 residues long. V shed 5 bases and J shed 7 bases, with 15 bases lying between them. This CDR3 is CASSPTDRANEQFF. The CDR3 DNA reads TGTGCCAGCAGTCCTACGGACAGAGCGAATGAGCAGTTCTTC.

The sample holds a few counts of this clonotype. In DNA form, the CDR3 reads TGTGCCAGCAGCCCCCAGAGGGCGCAGTATTTT. Its protein is CASSPQRAQYF. This sequence joins TRBV7-8 and TRBJ2-3; possible D gene TRBD2, 5 bases. Germline V gene lookup returns CDR1 SGHVS and CDR2 FQNEAQ. The CDR3 contains 11 residues. The V gene lost 5 bases and the J gene lost 10 bases, with 10 bases spanning the gap.

This chain uses TRBV6-2 or TRBV6-3 with TRBJ1-6, with D possibly matching TRBD1 (5 bases). The length of the CDR3 is 16 residues. Per the germline V gene, CDR1 is MNHEY and CDR2 is SVGEGT. V gave up 0 bases and J gave up 10 bases, with 16 bases separating them. CDR3 residues: CASSYSYQGGRSPLHF. CDR3 bases: TGTGCCAGCAGTTACTCGTATCAGGGAGGACGATCACCCCTCCACTTT.

Concerning this clonotype: This may arise from a read error, as a much more abundant clone is one base away. This chain joins TRBV29-1 and TRBJ2-3; 11 nucleotides align to TRBD2. The length of the CDR3 is 15 residues. The germline V gene encodes CDR1 SQVTM and CDR2 ANQGSEA. The CDR3 DNA follows: TGCAGCGTAAAAGGGACTAGCGGTATCACAGATACGCAGTTTTTT. Protein product: CSVKGTSGITDTQFF.

This chain connects TRBV12-3 or TRBV12-4 to TRBJ1-1; D unresolved. Trimming took 5 bases from V and 3 from J, leaving 19 bases between them. CDR3 length: 16 amino acids. The CDR3 region has the DNA TGTGCCAGCAGTCCGCCCCTATTAGGGCGGCACACTGAAGCTTTCTTT. It codes for CASSPPLLGRHTEAFF.

This clonotype has a count of ten or more. The V gene is TRBV29-1, the J gene TRBJ2-7; 11 bases align to TRBD1. Germline CDR1 and CDR2: SQVTM and ANQGSEA. V lost 0 bases to trimming and J lost 4 bases; unmatched junction nucleotides: 2. This CDR3 region has 14 residues. This CDR3 reads CSVEDGQGAYEQYF. The CDR3 bases are TGCAGCGTTGAAGACGGACAGGGGGCTTACGAGCAGTACTTC.

The V gene is TRBV20-1, the J gene TRBJ1-5; the D gene is possibly TRBD1 (5 bases). CDR3 length: 14 residues. The germline V gene has CDR1 DFQATT and CDR2 SNEGSKA (reference sequence). Trimming shortened V by 3 bases and J by 0 bases, and 9 bases separated the two germline ends. CDR3 region: CSARTAYSNQPQHF. CDR3 nucleotides: TGCAGTGCTAGGACAGCCTATAGCAATCAGCCCCAGCATTTT.

This clonotype showed up just a few times. CDR3 nucleotides: TGTGCCAGCAGCTTAGGATTTCTGGGGAGCGGAACTGAGCAGTTCTTC. Its translation: CASSLGFLGSGTEQFF. The V and J genes are TRBV11-3 and TRBJ2-1, with D perhaps TRBD2 (5 bases). Germline values: CDR1 SGHNT, CDR2 YENEEA. The CDR3 extends over 16 amino acids. Trimming removed 1 base from V and 9 bases from J, with 19 bases in between.

This clonotype was detected only a few times. The chain recombines TRBV4-1 with TRBJ2-7; D is perhaps TRBD1 (6 bases). Looked up from germline, CDR1 is MGHRA and CDR2 is YSYEKL. Trimming left V 0 bases short and J 4 bases short, with 22 bases between. This CDR3 has 18 amino acids. The CDR3: CASSQDPLRTAQVYEQYF. In DNA, the CDR3 is TGCGCCAGCAGCCAAGATCCCCTAAGGACAGCGCAAGTGTACGAGCAGTACTTC.

This clonotype was detected many times. This chain links TRBV10-1 with TRBJ2-2; D perhaps matches TRBD1 (6 bases). The germline gives CDR1 WNHNN, CDR2 SYGVQD (reference sequence). V lost 6 bases and J lost 6, with 11 bases in between. The CDR3 spans 13 residues. CDR3 residues: CASSPRGSGELFF. The CDR3 DNA reads TGCGCCAGCAGCCCCAGGGGATCCGGGGAGCTGTTTTTT.

This clonotype was found many times. The chain recombines TRBV21-1 with TRBJ2-5; the table gives TRBD1 as D, unverified against the DNA. TRBV21-1 is tagged as a pseudogene. This CDR3 comprises 16 residues. CDR3 coding DNA: TGTGCCAGCAGCAGATACAGGGGAAATATGGGAGAGACCCAGTACTTC. It is translated as CASSRYRGNMGETQYF.